Described below is a single T cell receptor (beta chain) sequence and its context. The data belong to a study of technical replicates of blood from a few donors. Germline-derived CDR1 and CDR2 are MGHDK and SYGVNS. The CDR3 consists of 13 residues. Trimming took 0 bases from V and 5 from J, leaving 5 bases between them. Sequenced by immunoSEQ multiplex PCR; TCRdb stores in-frame clones only, minus some. The sample has about 70,000 clones; about 91% are singletons. V and J are TRBV25-1 and TRBJ2-1; D gene uncertain. The sequence was collected from a human donor in good health. The sequencing sample was made of T cells isolated from PBMCs. The CDR3 protein is CASSEYINNEQFF. As DNA, the CDR3 is TGTGCCAGCAGTGAATATATTAACAATGAGCAGTTCTTC.